Below are 9 T cell receptor beta chains sequenced from a single sample in a study of T cells expressing NK-cell markers. TCRdb re-called the 5' RACE reads, yielding one record per CDR3 amino acid sequence without DNA. The sample yields 350,000 to 400,000 distinct CDR3 sequences, of which the top ten take up roughly 10%. The sample consisted of blood T cells: a sorted CD56 or NKG2C T cell subset, CD4+ or CD8+ T cells, or bulk PBMC T cells (not recorded which). The receptors come from a woman aged 45-59 years in good health.

This chain uses TRBV24-1 with TRBJ2-2; TCRdb calls TRBD2, which cannot be checked without DNA. The CDR3 runs to 13 residues. Germline assignment: CDR1 KGHDR and CDR2 SFDVKD. The CDR3 spells CATKRTKGGELFF.

The V gene is TRBV12-3 or TRBV12-4, the J gene TRBJ2-7; checking the TCRdb D call of TRBD2 is not possible without DNA. The length of the CDR3 is 12 residues. CDR3: CASRGETYEQYF.

The V call is TRBV20-1, the J call TRBJ1-4; TCRdb outputs TRBD1, but without DNA this stays unchecked. Germline values: CDR1 DFQATT, CDR2 SNEGSKA (reference sequence). This CDR3 is built from 13 residues. CDR3 protein: CSAGDRALEKLFF.

The chain carries TRBV12-5 and TRBJ2-1; as DNA is missing, the TRBD2 call by TCRdb cannot be tested. The length of the CDR3 is 13 residues. Germline CDR1 reads LGHNT; CDR2 reads FRNRAP. The chain's CDR3 is CASGLGGSDEQFF. The full variable domain, in which reference TRBV12-5 and TRBJ2-1 provide the parts outside the CDR3, is DARVTQTPRHKVTEMGQEVTMRCQPILGHNTVFWYRQTMMQGLELLAYFRNRAPLDDSGMPKDRFSAEMPDATLATLKIQPSEPRDSAVYFCASGLGGSDEQFFGPGTRLTVL.

The J gene is TRBJ2-3, the V gene TRBV12-3 or TRBV12-4; TCRdb's D gene call, TRBD2, goes unchecked for lack of DNA. The length of the CDR3 is 15 residues. The CDR3 protein is CASTPGGRLSGTQYF.

V gene TRBV20-1 combines with J gene TRBJ2-3; TCRdb lists TRBD1, though no DNA is available to test this call. The germline CDR1 and CDR2 sequences are DFQATT and SNEGSKA (reference sequence). The CDR3 sequence is 15 residues long. The CDR3 sequence is CSARSGPPTGPTQYF.

The chain combines TRBV19 with TRBJ2-3; TCRdb returns TRBD2, unconfirmable since there is no DNA. The germline CDR1 and CDR2 sequences are LNHDA and SQIVND (reference sequence). This CDR3 contains 17 residues. CDR3: CASSIDSGVTFTDTQYF.

The chain uses TRBV6-2 or TRBV6-3 and TRBJ2-5; TCRdb designates TRBD1, a call that cannot be tested without DNA. The germline CDR1 and CDR2 sequences are MNHEY and SVGEGT. CDR3 length: 12 residues. This chain's CDR3 is CASSPRVETQYF.

The chain recombines TRBV11-3 with TRBJ1-2; TCRdb gives TRBD1 as the D gene, but with no DNA this cannot be confirmed. Germline V gene sequence: CDR1 SGHNT, CDR2 YENEEA. This CDR3 contains 16 residues. CDR3 protein: CASSLGRGQGDYGYTF.